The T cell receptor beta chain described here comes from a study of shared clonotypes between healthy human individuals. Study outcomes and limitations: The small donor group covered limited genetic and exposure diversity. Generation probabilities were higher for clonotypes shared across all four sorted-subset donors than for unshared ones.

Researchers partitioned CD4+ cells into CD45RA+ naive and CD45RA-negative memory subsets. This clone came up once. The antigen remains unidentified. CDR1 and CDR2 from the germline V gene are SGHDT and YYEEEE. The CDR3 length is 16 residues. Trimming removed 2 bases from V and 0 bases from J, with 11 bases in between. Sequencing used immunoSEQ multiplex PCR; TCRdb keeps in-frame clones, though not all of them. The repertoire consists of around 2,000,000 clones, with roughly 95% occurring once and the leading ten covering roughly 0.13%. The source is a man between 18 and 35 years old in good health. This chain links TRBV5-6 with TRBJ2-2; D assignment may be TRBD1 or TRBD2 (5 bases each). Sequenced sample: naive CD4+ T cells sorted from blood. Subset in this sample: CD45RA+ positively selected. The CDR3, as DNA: TGTGCCAGCAGCTTCTTCGGGGCATCGAACACCGGGGAGCTGTTTTTT. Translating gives CASSFFGASNTGELFF.